Detailed here is one T cell receptor (beta chain). As yet, its antigen is unknown. Total RNA extracted from each sample amounted to at least 5 micrograms. This specimen belongs to a study of blood T cells in healthy people across ages. Overall study findings and caveats: One million T cells yielded diversity estimates that were considered underestimates. Not knowing donor CMV status may have confounded expanded clonotype changes.

In germline, CDR1 is MNHNY, CDR2 SVGAGI (reference sequence). CDR3 length: 16 amino acids. Primed by a sample-barcoded 5' primer and a J-beta primer mix, a second PCR proceeded for 7 to 11 cycles. TCRdb redid the calling of the 5' RACE reads with MiXCR, one entry per CDR3 protein. The data hold about 1.4 million distinct CDR3 sequences, with roughly 59% observed a single time. The TCR sequence derives from a young man in good health. Material for sequencing was blood. J is TRBJ2-5 and V is TRBV6-6; a weak D match, TRBD1 (6 bases). The end of the DNA is better explained by TRBJ2-7, so the J call may be wrong. CDR3 bases: TGTGCCAGCAGTCTCGGCCCGACAGGTGGTGGGTACGAGCAGTACTTC. This translates into CASSLGPTGGGYEQYF.